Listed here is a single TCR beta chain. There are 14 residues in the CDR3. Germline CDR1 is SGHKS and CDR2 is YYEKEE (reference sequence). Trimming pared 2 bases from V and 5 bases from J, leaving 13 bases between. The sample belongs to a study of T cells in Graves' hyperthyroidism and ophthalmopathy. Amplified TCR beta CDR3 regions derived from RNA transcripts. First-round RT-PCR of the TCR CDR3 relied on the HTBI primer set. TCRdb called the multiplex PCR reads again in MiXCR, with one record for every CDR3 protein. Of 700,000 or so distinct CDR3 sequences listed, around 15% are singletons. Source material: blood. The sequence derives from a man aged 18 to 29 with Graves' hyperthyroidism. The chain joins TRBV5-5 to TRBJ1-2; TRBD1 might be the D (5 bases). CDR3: CASSFTTDLYGYTF. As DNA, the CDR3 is TGTGCCAGCAGCTTCACGACAGACCTTTATGGCTACACCTTC.